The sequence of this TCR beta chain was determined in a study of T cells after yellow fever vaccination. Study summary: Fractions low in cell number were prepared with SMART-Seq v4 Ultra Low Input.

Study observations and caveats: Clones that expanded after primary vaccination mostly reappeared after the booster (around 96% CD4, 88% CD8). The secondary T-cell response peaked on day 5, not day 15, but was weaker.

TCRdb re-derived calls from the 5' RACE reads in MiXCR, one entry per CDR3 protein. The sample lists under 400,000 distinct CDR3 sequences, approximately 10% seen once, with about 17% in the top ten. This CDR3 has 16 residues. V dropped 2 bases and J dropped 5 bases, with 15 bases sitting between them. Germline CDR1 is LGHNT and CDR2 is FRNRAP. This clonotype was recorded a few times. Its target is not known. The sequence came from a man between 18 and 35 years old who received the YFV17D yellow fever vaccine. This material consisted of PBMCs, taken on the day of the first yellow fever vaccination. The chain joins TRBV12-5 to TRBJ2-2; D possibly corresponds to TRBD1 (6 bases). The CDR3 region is CASGLLTGHLTGELFF. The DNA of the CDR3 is TGTGCTAGTGGTTTGCTTACGGGACACCTAACCGGGGAGCTGTTTTTT.